This is a list of T cell receptor beta chains from one sample in a study of T cell changes during pregnancy in multiple sclerosis. Assay: immunoSEQ multiplex PCR; the TCRdb copy retains only in-frame clones and omits some. The table lists some 70,000 clones, approximately 92% of them singletons. This specimen was CD8+ T cells from peripheral blood mononuclear cells, taken in the third trimester of pregnancy. The receptors shown here come from a female donor in good health, enrolled as a control in a pregnancy study. The CDR3 runs from the conserved cysteine through the conserved F or W. Each record gives: clone size, D gene, CDR3 length, J gene, V gene, CDR3 DNA, CDR3 protein. D genes are given only for firm matches. The size of a clone is reported for some rows only, either as once, few or many, or as a class for expanded clones.

clone_size: NA; d_call: NA; cdr3_length: 14; j_call: TRBJ1-2; v_call: TRBV11-2; cdr3_nt: TGTGCCAGCAGCCGACCAGGGGCAAGTCTTGGCTACACCTTC; cdr3_aa: CASSRPGASLGYTF
clone_size: NA; d_call: NA; cdr3_length: 14; j_call: TRBJ2-7; v_call: TRBV5-1; cdr3_nt: TGCGCCAGCAGCTTGGGACAGGTCTCCTACGAGCAGTACTTC; cdr3_aa: CASSLGQVSYEQYF
clone_size: NA; d_call: NA; cdr3_length: 12; j_call: TRBJ2-1; v_call: TRBV27; cdr3_nt: TGTGCCAGCAGTCTCGCGGGGAATGAGCAGTTCTTC; cdr3_aa: CASSLAGNEQFF
clone_size: NA; d_call: NA; cdr3_length: 13; j_call: TRBJ1-1; v_call: TRBV29-1; cdr3_nt: TGCAGCGTTGACCGGGGGGCAGGTGGGGGAGCTTTCTTT; cdr3_aa: CSVDRGAGGGAFF
clone_size: NA; d_call: NA; cdr3_length: 12; j_call: TRBJ1-1; v_call: TRBV5-6; cdr3_nt: TGTGCCAGCAGCTCGACAGGCCTTGAAGCTTTCTTT; cdr3_aa: CASSSTGLEAFF
clone_size: NA; d_call: NA; cdr3_length: 15; j_call: TRBJ2-7; v_call: TRBV29-1; cdr3_nt: TGCAGCGTTGAAGATTATAGGGGGGGCTCCTACGAGCAGTACTTC; cdr3_aa: CSVEDYRGGSYEQYF
clone_size: NA; d_call: TRBD1; cdr3_length: 14; j_call: TRBJ1-5; v_call: TRBV19; cdr3_nt: TGTGCCAGTAGATTGGGACAGGGCAATCAGCCCCAGCATTTT; cdr3_aa: CASRLGQGNQPQHF
clone_size: NA; d_call: NA; cdr3_length: 14; j_call: TRBJ1-1; v_call: TRBV4-3; cdr3_nt: TGCGCCAGCAGCCAAGGGGTTCAGGACACTGAAGCTTTCTTT; cdr3_aa: CASSQGVQDTEAFF
clone_size: NA; d_call: NA; cdr3_length: 13; j_call: TRBJ2-3; v_call: TRBV9; cdr3_nt: TGTGCCAGCAGCGTAGCGTCTACAGATACGCAGTATTTT; cdr3_aa: CASSVASTDTQYF
clone_size: NA; d_call: NA; cdr3_length: 13; j_call: TRBJ2-3; v_call: TRBV27; cdr3_nt: TGTGCCACCCTTGGGGGGATCACAGATACGCAGTATTTT; cdr3_aa: CATLGGITDTQYF
clone_size: NA; d_call: NA; cdr3_length: 14; j_call: TRBJ1-1; v_call: TRBV4-2; cdr3_nt: TGTGCCAGCAGCGCACAGGCCCGGAACACTGAAGCTTTCTTT; cdr3_aa: CASSAQARNTEAFF
clone_size: NA; d_call: TRBD2; cdr3_length: 16; j_call: TRBJ2-5; v_call: TRBV9; cdr3_nt: TGTGCCAGCAGCCCGGAGGGCGGGGGGGCCGGAGAGACCCAGTACTTC; cdr3_aa: CASSPEGGGAGETQYF
clone_size: NA; d_call: NA; cdr3_length: 13; j_call: TRBJ1-1; v_call: TRBV7-6; cdr3_nt: TGTGCCAGCAGCCTATCGGTGAACACTGAAGCTTTCTTT; cdr3_aa: CASSLSVNTEAFF
clone_size: NA; d_call: TRBD2; cdr3_length: 16; j_call: TRBJ2-1; v_call: TRBV5-1; cdr3_nt: TGCGCCAGCAGACAGATACTAGCGGACGAGTACAATGAGCAGTTCTTC; cdr3_aa: CASRQILADEYNEQFF
clone_size: NA; d_call: NA; cdr3_length: 13; j_call: TRBJ1-2; v_call: TRBV27; cdr3_nt: TGTGCCAGCAGCTCCTTCGCTAAGGGGGGCTACACCTTC; cdr3_aa: CASSSFAKGGYTF
clone_size: NA; d_call: NA; cdr3_length: 18; j_call: TRBJ1-1; v_call: TRBV12-5; cdr3_nt: TGTGCTAGTGGTTCCCTCGTAAACCCGGGACACGGGAACACTGAAGCTTTCTTT; cdr3_aa: CASGSLVNPGHGNTEAFF
clone_size: NA; d_call: TRBD1; cdr3_length: 15; j_call: TRBJ2-3; v_call: TRBV30; cdr3_nt: TGTGCCTGGAGTGCCGGGACAGCGAGCACAGATACGCAGTATTTT; cdr3_aa: CAWSAGTASTDTQYF
clone_size: few; d_call: NA; cdr3_length: 15; j_call: TRBJ1-1; v_call: TRBV19; cdr3_nt: TGTGCCAGTAGTATAGGCCGAGGGGGGGGTACTGAAGCTTTCTTT; cdr3_aa: CASSIGRGGGTEAFF
clone_size: NA; d_call: TRBD2; cdr3_length: 17; j_call: TRBJ2-1; v_call: TRBV7-9; cdr3_nt: TGTGCCAGCAGCTTAGTCCCTACCAGCGGGGGGGCCAATGAGCAGTTCTTC; cdr3_aa: CASSLVPTSGGANEQFF
clone_size: NA; d_call: TRBD2; cdr3_length: 16; j_call: TRBJ2-1; v_call: TRBV7-9; cdr3_nt: TGTGCCAGCAGCTCATTTGGGACTAGCGACTACAATGAGCAGTTCTTC; cdr3_aa: CASSSFGTSDYNEQFF
clone_size: NA; d_call: NA; cdr3_length: 13; j_call: TRBJ1-1; v_call: TRBV7-9; cdr3_nt: TGTGCCAGCAGCCCGACAGAGAACACTGAAGCTTTCTTT; cdr3_aa: CASSPTENTEAFF
clone_size: NA; d_call: NA; cdr3_length: 14; j_call: TRBJ1-5; v_call: TRBV10-3; cdr3_nt: TGTGCCATCAGTGAGATAGCAGGGGATCAGCCCCAGCATTTT; cdr3_aa: CAISEIAGDQPQHF
clone_size: NA; d_call: TRBD1; cdr3_length: 17; j_call: TRBJ2-6; v_call: TRBV9; cdr3_nt: TGTGCCAGCAGCGTGGACAGGGAGAACTCTGGGGCCAACGTCCTGACTTTC; cdr3_aa: CASSVDRENSGANVLTF